The 24 T cell receptor beta chains listed next were all sequenced from one sample in a study of blood T cell repertoires in COVID-19. Produced via immunoSEQ multiplex PCR; TCRdb's table is partial and in-frame only. The sample carries about 270,000 clones, about nine tenths recorded once. The sample comprised peripheral blood. These receptors were collected from a man aged 40-55 years with active or convalescent COVID-19.

The chain is built from TRBV19 and TRBJ2-5; 10 bases are shared with TRBD2. The V and J ends lost 6 bases and 3 bases, in that order; junction bases with no gene match: 4. Germline lookup yields CDR1 LNHDA and CDR2 SQIVND (reference sequence). This CDR3 is 14 amino acids long. As DNA, the CDR3 is TGTGCCAGTAGGCGGCTAGCGGGGGAAGAGACCCAGTACTTC. It specifies CASRRLAGEETQYF.

The V gene is TRBV19, the J gene TRBJ1-4; TRBD1 is a possible D gene (6 bases). Trimming removed 5 bases from V and 5 bases from J, with 12 bases in between. Germline loops: CDR1 LNHDA, CDR2 SQIVND (reference sequence). The CDR3 is 14 residues long. CDR3 nucleotides: TGTGCCAGTAGTCACGGGGGGGCCAATGAAAAACTGTTTTTT. Protein product: CASSHGGANEKLFF.

This chain links TRBV28 with TRBJ2-3; 13 bases fit TRBD2. This CDR3 has 16 amino acids. Unmatched junction bases numbered 6, after V lost 7 bases and J lost 2 bases. Germline V gives CDR1 MDHEN, CDR2 SYDVKM. CDR3 protein: CASTLGLAGDTDTQYF. Here the CDR3 DNA reads TGTGCCAGCACCTTAGGACTAGCGGGGGACACAGATACGCAGTATTTT.

This chain joins TRBV7-9 and TRBJ2-7, with 10 bases aligning to TRBD1. With 1 base clipped from V and 0 bases from J, the junction kept 12 bases outside the gene matches. Per germline, CDR1 SEHNR and CDR2 FQNEAQ (reference sequence). The CDR3 contains 19 residues. For the CDR3, the DNA is TGTGCCAGCAGCTTAGGTGCGAGCTCCGGGACAGGGGACTCCTACGAGCAGTACTTC. This translates into CASSLGASSGTGDSYEQYF.

The genes are TRBV2 and TRBJ2-7; 9 nucleotides line up with TRBD2. V lost 6 bases, J lost 6 bases, and 9 bases stayed unmatched. Germline V gene sequence: CDR1 SNHLY, CDR2 FYNNEI. The CDR3 consists of 14 residues. CDR3 in amino acids: CASRELYSGGEQYF. The CDR3 DNA reads TGTGCCAGCAGAGAACTTTATAGCGGGGGCGAGCAGTACTTC. Filled out from reference TRBV2 and TRBJ2-7, the complete variable domain reads EPEVTQTPSHQVTQMGQEVILRCVPISNHLYFYWYRQILGQKVEFLVSFYNNEISEKSEIFDDQFSVERPDGSNFTLKIRSTKLEDSAMYFCASRELYSGGEQYFGPGTRLTVT.

The chain has TRBV5-4 and TRBJ2-5, with 10 bases identical to TRBD2. The CDR3 runs to 18 residues. Germline CDR1 reads SGHNT; CDR2 reads YYREEE (reference sequence). The ends lost 4 bases at V and 3 bases at J; junction bases unmatched: 15. The CDR3 DNA reads as TGTGCCAGCAGCCTAATACCCGGCCGACTAGCGGGTGAAGAGACCCAGTACTTC. It yields the protein CASSLIPGRLAGEETQYF.

J is TRBJ1-5 and V is TRBV6-5; 7 bases line up with TRBD1. The CDR3 runs 14 residues. The V gene end was trimmed by 5 bases and the J gene end by 6 bases; junction bases not matched to a gene: 7. Germline CDR1 reads MNHEY; CDR2 reads SVGAGI. The CDR3 DNA follows: TGTGCCAGCAGTCGACAGGGCGGCGGTCAGCCCCAGCATTTT. Amino acids: CASSRQGGGQPQHF.

The V and J genes are TRBV28 and TRBJ1-3; D possibly corresponds to TRBD1 (6 bases). Trimming removed 5 bases at V and 4 bases at J, with 15 bases between. Germline V lookup: CDR1 MDHEN, CDR2 SYDVKM. The CDR3 has 15 residues. This CDR3 reads CASSTGTAEGNTIYF. The CDR3 bases are TGTGCCAGCAGTACAGGGACGGCGGAAGGAAACACCATATATTTT.

The chain employs TRBV30 and TRBJ1-2; 8 nucleotides match TRBD1. V gave up 2 bases and J gave up 6 bases; unmatched junction bases: 5. CDR1 GTSNPN and CDR2 SVGIG come from the germline V gene (reference sequence). The CDR3 runs to 13 residues. CDR3: CAWSPGQGNGYTF. The CDR3 bases are TGTGCCTGGAGTCCTGGACAGGGAAATGGCTACACCTTC.

This clone was observed a handful of times. The CDR3 loop reads CATSETGINAEAFF. As DNA, the CDR3 is TGTGCCACCAGTGAAACAGGGATTAACGCTGAAGCTTTCTTT. V usage is TRBV24-1 and J usage is TRBJ1-1; weak D call: TRBD1 (6 bases). The V gene lost 4 bases and the J gene lost 6 bases, with 14 bases spanning the gap. The CDR3 runs to 14 residues. The germline V gene encodes CDR1 KGHDR and CDR2 SFDVKD.

This chain uses TRBV6-9 with TRBJ2-7; D unclear. This CDR3 region has 15 residues. The V end lost 10 bases, the J end lost 0 bases, and 19 bases lay between the germline ends. Germline CDR1 is MNHGY and CDR2 is SVAAGI. The CDR3 DNA reads TGTGCCACCTTCTTATCAGACAATCACTCCTACGAGCAGTACTTC. It encodes CATFLSDNHSYEQYF.

This chain joins TRBV5-1 and TRBJ2-3; TRBD2 matches 12 bases. The V and J ends lost 3 bases and 5 bases, in that order; junction bases with no gene match: 13. Germline loops: CDR1 SGHRS, CDR2 YFSETQ. The CDR3 contains 18 residues. The CDR3 DNA reads as TGCGCCAGCAGCTCCCGACTAGCGGGAGTACTAGTCTTAGATACGCAGTATTTT. This codes for CASSSRLAGVLVLDTQYF.

The CDR3 sequence is CASSQDPNTGSPGNTIYF. CDR3 nucleotide sequence: TGTGCCAGCAGCCAAGATCCGAATACAGGTTCTCCTGGAAACACCATATATTTT. The gene calls are TRBV3-1 (or the pseudogene TRBV3-2) and TRBJ1-3; weak D call: TRBD1 (5 bases). The germline gives CDR1 LGHDT, CDR2 YNNKEL (reference sequence). The CDR3 totals 18 residues. The V gene lost 0 bases and the J gene lost 2 bases, with 17 bases spanning the gap.

The chain links TRBV16 to TRBJ2-3, with 14 nucleotides matching TRBD2. The CDR3 is 17 amino acids. Germline-derived CDR1 and CDR2 are KGHSY and FQNENV. Losses at the gene ends were 4 bases for V and 6 bases for J; bases not matched to a gene: 9. DNA for the CDR3: TGTGCCAGCAGCCGTCCCGGGACTAGCGGGAGTGCGGATACGCAGTATTTT. This codes for CASSRPGTSGSADTQYF.

The CDR3 sequence: CASSYGPSGDQETQYF. The CDR3, as DNA: TGCGCCAGCAGCTACGGGCCTAGCGGGGACCAAGAGACCCAGTACTTC. The V gene is TRBV5-1, the J gene TRBJ2-5; 9 positions agree with TRBD2. The CDR3 is 16 amino acids. The V and J ends lost 3 bases and 0 bases, in that order; junction bases with no gene match: 6. The V gene's germline CDR1 is SGHRS and CDR2 YFSETQ.

Regarding this clone: The sample carries other DNA sequences with the same CDR3. The J gene is TRBJ1-5, the V gene TRBV19; TRBD1 is a possible D gene (5 bases). This CDR3 spans 13 amino acids. The germline V gene encodes CDR1 LNHDA and CDR2 SQIVND (reference sequence). V shed 5 bases and J shed 2 bases, with 7 bases lying between them. The CDR3 loop reads CASSGAGNQPQHF. CDR3 coding DNA: TGTGCCAGTAGTGGGGCTGGCAATCAGCCCCAGCATTTT.

V usage is TRBV9 and J usage is TRBJ1-2; D not resolved. This CDR3 contains 11 residues. The V gene lost 3 bases and the J gene lost 8 bases, with 8 bases spanning the gap. Per the germline V gene, CDR1 is SGDLS and CDR2 is YYNGEE. The CDR3 DNA reads TGTGCCAGCAGCGCCTTGTTCGGCTACACCTTC. Its translation: CASSALFGYTF.

The chain recombines TRBV7-9 with TRBJ1-1; D is unclear. Trimming shortened V by 5 bases and J by 0 bases, and 13 bases separated the two germline ends. CDR1 is SEHNR and CDR2 is FQNEAQ in the germline V gene (reference sequence). This CDR3 region has 15 residues. CDR3 sequence reads: CASSRPRGLNTEAFF. CDR3 nucleotides: TGTGCCAGCAGCCGCCCTCGAGGGCTGAACACTGAAGCTTTCTTT.

The V gene is TRBV6-5, the J gene TRBJ2-2; no firm D call. The CDR3 covers 12 residues. V lost 6 bases and J 7 bases, leaving 9 bases between the germline ends. Per germline, CDR1 MNHEY and CDR2 SVGAGI. CDR3 residues: CASRIRGGELFF. The CDR3 DNA sequence: TGTGCCAGCAGAATTAGAGGCGGGGAGCTGTTTTTT.

The chain uses TRBV19 and TRBJ1-2, with TRBD1 as a possible D gene (6 bases). CDR1 and CDR2 (germline): LNHDA, SQIVND (reference sequence). The CDR3 spans 15 residues. V was pared by 6 bases and J by 3 bases, with 17 bases between. CDR3 in DNA: TGTGCCAGTAGCCCTACCCAGGGGTTTGACTATGGCTACACCTTC. Its protein product is CASSPTQGFDYGYTF. Full variable domain (missing parts from reference TRBV19 and TRBJ1-2): DGGITQSPKYLFRKEGQNVTLSCEQNLNHDAMYWYRQDPGQGLRLIYYSQIVNDFQKGDIAEGYSVSREKKESFPLTVTSAQKNPTAFYLCASSPTQGFDYGYTFGSGTRLTVV.

The chain has TRBV24-1 and TRBJ2-3, with 10 bases matching TRBD2. Germline V gene sequence: CDR1 KGHDR, CDR2 SFDVKD. The CDR3 loop spans 14 amino acids. V gave up 10 bases and J gave up 4 bases; unmatched junction bases: 7. CDR3 in amino acids: CATTAGGRADTQYF. The CDR3 DNA is TGTGCCACAACAGCGGGAGGGCGGGCAGATACGCAGTATTTT.

The chain combines TRBV5-5 with TRBJ1-1, with D uncertain. V shed 2 bases and J shed 5 bases, with 10 bases lying between them. Germline V gives CDR1 SGHKS, CDR2 YYEKEE (reference sequence). The CDR3 loop spans 13 amino acids. The CDR3 coding sequence is TGTGCCAGCAGCTTTAGATCGGAGACTGAAGCTTTCTTT. Translated: CASSFRSETEAFF.

The J gene is TRBJ1-5, the V gene TRBV9, with D uncertain. In germline, CDR1 is SGDLS, CDR2 YYNGEE. The CDR3 length is 13 residues. The germline V and J ends were trimmed by 3 bases and 5 bases, with 9 bases remaining between them. CDR3 residues: CASSAEWDQPQHF. In DNA form, the CDR3 reads TGTGCCAGCAGCGCGGAGTGGGATCAGCCCCAGCATTTT.

The chain links TRBV4-2 to TRBJ2-7; 9 bases fit TRBD2. The CDR3 is 15 residues long. J gave up 9 bases and V 0 bases, and 9 bases lay outside the gene matches. Germline CDR1 is LGHNA and CDR2 is YNFKEQ. CDR3 region: CASSQEASSGTPQYF. The CDR3 DNA follows: TGTGCCAGCAGCCAAGAGGCGTCTAGCGGGACCCCGCAGTACTTC.